The 17 T cell receptor beta chains below were found in one sample sequenced in a study of cytomegalovirus exposure and HLA in healthy donors. In the PCR, 60 Vbeta and 13 Jbeta primers were used. TCRdb's copy holds only in-frame clones and misses some; the assay was immunoSEQ multiplex PCR. The sample holds approximately 180,000 clones; around 74% are singletons and the top ten take just under 3%. Sequences were obtained from PBMCs. These receptors originate from a male donor in good health and CMV-seronegative.

V is TRBV19 and J is TRBJ2-3; 11 nucleotides match TRBD1. CDR3 length equals 14 residues. Trimming took 4 bases from V and 6 from J; bases not matched to a gene: 3. Per germline, CDR1 LNHDA and CDR2 SQIVND (reference sequence). The chain's CDR3 is CASSRTGGQDTQYF. As DNA, the CDR3 is TGTGCCAGTAGTAGGACAGGGGGCCAGGATACGCAGTATTTT.

In DNA form, the CDR3 reads TGCGCCAGCAGCCAAACTGACAGCTTAAATCAGCCCCAGCATTTT. This encodes CASSQTDSLNQPQHF. This sequence joins TRBV4-1 and TRBJ1-5, with D possibly TRBD1 on 5 matching bases. The CDR3 is 15 residues long. The V gene lost 2 bases and the J gene lost 4 bases, with 12 bases spanning the gap. Germline V gene sequence: CDR1 MGHRA, CDR2 YSYEKL.

The chain combines TRBV6-5 with TRBJ2-3; the match to TRBD2 covers 9 bases. CDR3 length equals 15 residues. V was clipped by 6 bases and J by 2 bases; unmatched bases: 6. Germline CDR1 reads MNHEY; CDR2 reads SVGAGI. CDR3 region: CASRLTSGYTDTQYF. The CDR3 DNA reads as TGTGCCAGCAGACTGACTAGCGGCTACACAGATACGCAGTATTTT.

A few counts support this clone. The rearrangement joins TRBV6-1 to TRBJ2-3; TRBD2 aligns across 11 bases. Germline V gene lookup returns CDR1 MNHNS and CDR2 SASEGT. V shed 3 bases, J shed 6 bases, and the junction held 5 bases outside the gene matches. The CDR3 has 15 residues. The CDR3 loop reads CASSEGLAATDTQYF. The CDR3, as DNA: TGTGCCAGCAGTGAGGGACTAGCGGCTACGGATACGCAGTATTTT.

This chain uses TRBV11-3 with TRBJ1-1; D ambiguous. V was trimmed by 2 bases and J by 5 bases, leaving 12 bases between them. Germline V gene data show CDR1 as SGHNT and CDR2 as YENEEA. CDR3 size: 14 residues. CDR3 DNA sequence: TGTGCCAGCAGCTTATCCGGGTTGGAAACTGAAGCTTTCTTT. Translation: CASSLSGLETEAFF.

CDR3 DNA sequence: TGTGCCAGCAGCTTACCTCGGCTAGCGGGAGTAGAGACCCAGTACTTC. Its protein product is CASSLPRLAGVETQYF. The genes are TRBV7-9 and TRBJ2-5; 10 nucleotides align to TRBD2. The germline V gene encodes CDR1 SEHNR and CDR2 FQNEAQ (reference sequence). The CDR3 totals 16 residues. V shed 2 bases, J shed 4 bases, and the junction held 7 bases outside the gene matches.

The rearrangement uses TRBV5-4 and TRBJ1-2; no clear D. The CDR3 sequence is 12 residues long. In germline, CDR1 is SGHNT, CDR2 YYREEE (reference sequence). Trimming stripped 9 bases from V and 3 bases from J, with 12 bases between. The CDR3 coding sequence is TGTGCCACCACCCGAGTTGACTATGGCTACACCTTC. As protein: CATTRVDYGYTF.

This chain's CDR3 is CASSVQRGIYEQYF. DNA of the CDR3: TGTGCCAGCAGCGTTCAGCGGGGGATCTACGAGCAGTACTTC. V usage is TRBV2 and J usage is TRBJ2-7; 8 bases are a match to TRBD2. V gave up 6 bases and J gave up 3 bases; unmatched junction bases: 7. This CDR3 region has 14 residues. Germline assignment: CDR1 SNHLY and CDR2 FYNNEI.

The chain employs TRBV28 and TRBJ1-6, with 8 bases matching TRBD1. V was clipped by 6 bases and J by 9 bases; unmatched bases: 10. Germline CDR1 reads MDHEN; CDR2 reads SYDVKM. The CDR3 spans 15 residues. The CDR3 here is CASRLNRGYFSPLHF. The CDR3 DNA sequence: TGTGCCAGCAGATTGAACAGGGGGTATTTTTCACCCCTCCACTTT.

This rearrangement joins TRBV9 to TRBJ2-3, with 9 bases matching TRBD2. This CDR3 is built from 15 residues. J lost 6 bases, V lost 4 bases, and 9 bases had no gene match. Germline loops: CDR1 SGDLS, CDR2 YYNGEE. The CDR3 DNA sequence: TGTGCCAGCAGCCCCCCTAGCGGGATTAGCGATACGCAGTATTTT. Protein sequence: CASSPPSGISDTQYF. Together with reference TRBV9 and TRBJ2-3, the CDR3 gives the full variable domain: DSGVTQTPKHLITATGQRVTLRCSPRSGDLSVYWYQQSLDQGLQFLIQYYNGEERAKGNILERFSAQQFPDLHSELNLSSLELGDSALYFCASSPPSGISDTQYFGPGTRLTVL.

The chain combines TRBV19 with TRBJ1-5; D perhaps matches TRBD1 (6 bases). Trimming took 6 bases from V and 0 from J, leaving 12 bases between them. Germline CDR1 is LNHDA and CDR2 is SQIVND (reference sequence). CDR3 length: 15 amino acids. The CDR3 sequence is CASSPDRNSNQPQHF. DNA of the CDR3: TGTGCCAGTAGCCCGGACAGAAATAGCAATCAGCCCCAGCATTTT.

V usage is TRBV19 and J usage is TRBJ2-5; 13 positions match TRBD2. The CDR3 runs 16 residues. With V trimmed by 5 bases and J by 6 bases, 9 bases remained unmatched. CDR1 is LNHDA, CDR2 SQIVND, per germline (reference sequence). The DNA for the CDR3 is TGTGCCAGTAGTGGAACCGGGACTAGCGGGATGAAGACCCAGTACTTC. Its protein is CASSGTGTSGMKTQYF.

The chain couples TRBV6-6 to TRBJ1-1; 8 bases map to TRBD1. CDR1 is MNHNY and CDR2 is SVGAGI in the germline V gene (reference sequence). CDR3 length equals 15 residues. With 4 bases clipped from V and 4 bases from J, the junction kept 8 bases outside the gene matches. The CDR3: CASSSPTGVATEAFF. DNA of the CDR3: TGTGCCAGCAGTTCCCCGACAGGGGTGGCCACTGAAGCTTTCTTT.

The chain carries TRBV5-4 and TRBJ1-2, with 7 bases that match TRBD1. The V gene's germline CDR1 is SGHNT and CDR2 YYREEE (reference sequence). V was clipped by 1 base and J by 10 bases; unmatched bases: 7. This CDR3 contains 13 residues. The CDR3 spells CASSLHPQGDYTF. The CDR3 DNA reads as TGTGCCAGCAGCTTGCATCCTCAGGGGGACTACACCTTC.

The rearrangement uses TRBV7-8 and TRBJ2-7; D may be TRBD1 (6 bases). With 1 base removed from V and 2 bases from J, the gap between germline ends came to 12 bases. This CDR3 comprises 15 residues. Germline lookup yields CDR1 SGHVS and CDR2 FQNEAQ. The CDR3 reads CASSLVARGTYEQYF. The CDR3 bases are TGTGCCAGCAGCTTAGTCGCCAGGGGTACCTACGAGCAGTACTTC. Full variable domain (rest looked up from reference TRBV7-8 and TRBJ2-7): GAGVSQSPRYKVAKRGQDVALRCDPISGHVSLFWYQQALGQGPEFLTYFQNEAQLDKSGLPSDRFFAERPEGSVSTLKIQRTQQEDSAVYLCASSLVARGTYEQYFGPGTRLTVT.

This chain links TRBV19 with TRBJ2-1; the match to TRBD2 covers 7 bases. V shed 5 bases, J shed 7 bases, and the junction held 11 bases outside the gene matches. Germline loops: CDR1 LNHDA, CDR2 SQIVND (reference sequence). CDR3 size: 15 residues. The CDR3: CASSYPGPGGNEQFF. The CDR3, as DNA: TGTGCCAGTAGTTACCCGGGTCCGGGGGGAAATGAGCAGTTCTTC.

The chain carries TRBV5-1 and TRBJ2-3, with 12 bases lining up with TRBD2. After removal of 4 bases from V and 6 bases from J, the junction contained 3 bases not matched to a gene. The CDR3 extends over 14 amino acids. Germline V gene data show CDR1 as SGHRS and CDR2 as YFSETQ. CDR3 in amino acids: CASSTGTSGDTQYF. The CDR3 DNA sequence: TGCGCCAGCAGCACCGGGACTAGCGGGGATACGCAGTATTTT.